Listed below are T cell receptor beta chains from one sample, sequenced in a study of CD8 T cells in Susac syndrome. TCRdb recomputed calls from the immunoSEQ multiplex PCR reads with MiXCR, one row per CDR3 protein. This sample yields about 280,000 distinct CDR3 sequences, of which roughly 85% are seen a single time; around 0.12% belongs to the top ten. Sequencing input: CD8+ T cells from PBMCs. Every receptor here comes from a human donor with multiple sclerosis. The CDR3 runs from the conserved cysteine through the conserved F or W. A D gene is named only where the DNA matches it firmly. Rows may omit the clone size; those that give it use once, few, many or a size class.

v_call	d_call	j_call	clone_size	cdr3_nt	cdr3_aa
TRBV7-9	TRBD2	TRBJ2-1	NA	TGTGCCAGCACCGCACCGACTAGCCCATCAAAGTGGGAGCAGTTCTTC	CASTAPTSPSKWEQFF
TRBV2	NA	TRBJ1-5	NA	TGTGCCAGCAGTGAATTGACCGTCTCCGTAGGGAATCAGCCCCAGCATTTT	CASSELTVSVGNQPQHF
TRBV12-3/TRBV12-4	NA	TRBJ2-5	NA	TGTGCCAGCAGTACGAACTCGTACCAAGAGACCCAGTACTTC	CASSTNSYQETQYF
TRBV7-8	TRBD2	TRBJ2-3	NA	TGTGCCAGCAGCCATAGCGGGACTAGCACAGATACGCAGTATTTT	CASSHSGTSTDTQYF
TRBV5-4	NA	TRBJ2-1	once	TGTGCCACCTCCGGGAGCCGCCTCGACAATGAGCAGTTCTTC	CATSGSRLDNEQFF
TRBV6-1	NA	TRBJ1-2	few	TGTGCCAGTAGTGGTGTCAGGGCTAACTATGGCTACACCTTC	CASSGVRANYGYTF
TRBV7-2	NA	TRBJ2-1	once	TGTGCCAGCAGCTTAAGAGAGGGGACTTCCTGGATTTACAATGAGCAGTTCTTC	CASSLREGTSWIYNEQFF
TRBV20-1	TRBD2	TRBJ2-7	NA	TGCAGTGCTCCGACTAGCGGGAGGGCCTACGAGCAGTACTTC	CSAPTSGRAYEQYF
TRBV20-1	NA	TRBJ2-1	NA	TGCAGTGCTAGAGTTGGGAGGGAGCAGTTCTTC	CSARVGREQFF
TRBV20-1	TRBD2	TRBJ2-1	once	TGCAGTGCTAGAGATACCCCGGGACTAGCGGTCCCGGAAAGGTCCTACAATGAGCAGTTCTTC	CSARDTPGLAVPERSYNEQFF
TRBV27	TRBD1	TRBJ2-1	NA	TGTGCCAGCAGTCCCCTCTGGGACAGCTACAATGAGCAGTTCTTC	CASSPLWDSYNEQFF
TRBV28	NA	TRBJ2-2	NA	TGTGCCAGCAACTTAGGGGGGTCGGAGCTGTTTTTT	CASNLGGSELFF
TRBV7-3	TRBD1	TRBJ2-7	NA	TGTGCCAGCAGCTCGGGACAGGACGGTGAGCAGTACTTC	CASSSGQDGEQYF
TRBV4-1	NA	TRBJ2-6	NA	TGCGCCAGCAGCCAATCAGGGAGCTCTGGGGCCAACGTCCTGACTTTC	CASSQSGSSGANVLTF
TRBV11-2	NA	TRBJ2-7	few	TGTGCCAGCAGCTCTCGGGACGTCTACGAGCAGTACTTC	CASSSRDVYEQYF
TRBV27	NA	TRBJ2-7	few	TGTGCCAGCAGTTTATCGGGCCGGAGCTCCTACGAGCAGTACTTC	CASSLSGRSSYEQYF
TRBV27	NA	TRBJ2-7	NA	TGTGCCAGCAGTTTAGGAACCAGGGTTGGTAACGAGCAGTACTTC	CASSLGTRVGNEQYF
TRBV9	TRBD1	TRBJ2-6	NA	TGTGCCAGCAGGTCGGCAGGGGGCACTGGGGCCAACGTCCTGACTTTC	CASRSAGGTGANVLTF
TRBV2	TRBD2	TRBJ2-1	NA	TGTGCCAGCAGTGTAGCTAGCGGGACCACTGAGCAGTTCTTC	CASSVASGTTEQFF
TRBV25-1	NA	TRBJ1-1	NA	TGTGCCAGCAGTGAGGTAGGGGGGAGCACTGAAGCTTTCTTT	CASSEVGGSTEAFF
TRBV30	NA	TRBJ1-1	NA	TGTGCCTGGAGTGTTAAATATCCCGGAAGCACTGAAGCTTTCTTT	CAWSVKYPGSTEAFF
TRBV7-6	NA	TRBJ1-4	NA	TGTGCCAGCAGCAGGCGACAGCCAATAAAGGGAACTAATGAAAAACTGTTTTTT	CASSRRQPIKGTNEKLFF
TRBV4-1	NA	TRBJ1-2	NA	TGCGCCAGCAGCGCGGGAGGCAGCCGTCCCTACACCTTC	CASSAGGSRPYTF
TRBV27	NA	TRBJ2-3	NA	TGTGCCAGCACCAAAAGGGGGACAGATACGCAGTATTTT	CASTKRGTDTQYF
TRBV7-3	TRBD2	TRBJ2-7	NA	TGTGCCAGCAGCTTATCGCGGGAGCCCCCCTACGAGCAGTACTTC	CASSLSREPPYEQYF
TRBV20-1	TRBD1	TRBJ2-7	NA	TGCAGTGCTAGGGACTGGGACAGGCTTGGTGAGCAGTACTTC	CSARDWDRLGEQYF
TRBV11-2	TRBD2	TRBJ2-1	NA	TGTGCCAGCAGCCTGGAGGCCGGGACTAGCGGGAAAAAGTTCTTC	CASSLEAGTSGKKFF
TRBV11-1	NA	TRBJ2-5	NA	TGTGCCAGCAGCCTAGACAGCCTTCAAATTCAAGAGACCCAGTACTTC	CASSLDSLQIQETQYF
TRBV10-3	TRBD1	TRBJ1-1	NA	TGTGCCATCAGATCAGCCAGGGGGCGAGAGGAAGCTTTCTTT	CAIRSARGREEAFF
TRBV2	NA	TRBJ1-1	NA	TGTGCCAAAAGCGGGGGGTTATTAATCACTGAAGCTTTCTTT	CAKSGGLLITEAFF
TRBV11-3	NA	TRBJ2-7	NA	TGTGCCAGCAGCCCGACTAGTTACTACGAGCAGTACTTC	CASSPTSYYEQYF
TRBV2	NA	TRBJ1-2	NA	TGTGCCAGCAGGGGGAGCGTAGAAGGATTCTATGGCTACACCTTC	CASRGSVEGFYGYTF
TRBV29-1	TRBD1	TRBJ2-5	NA	TGCAGCGTCGCCGGGACAGGGGGGCAGGAGACCCAGTACTTC	CSVAGTGGQETQYF
TRBV6-5	TRBD2	TRBJ2-3	NA	TGTGCCAGCAGTTACCCGTTTAGCGGGAGGGTTGGAGATACGCAGTATTTT	CASSYPFSGRVGDTQYF
TRBV12-3/TRBV12-4	TRBD1	TRBJ1-5	NA	TGTGCCAGCAGTTGGACAGGGCCGCAGGTGCCCCAGCATTTT	CASSWTGPQVPQHF
TRBV20-1	TRBD2	TRBJ2-5	NA	TGCAGTGCGCCACGACTAGCGGGAGCTACAGAGACCCAGTACTTC	CSAPRLAGATETQYF
TRBV12-3/TRBV12-4	NA	TRBJ2-3	NA	TGTGCCAGCATTCACGGGAGAACGCAGTATTTT	CASIHGRTQYF
TRBV5-1	NA	TRBJ1-1	NA	TGCGCCAGCAGCTTAGGCAGTATCAACACTGAAGCTTTCTTT	CASSLGSINTEAFF
TRBV4-1	NA	TRBJ1-1	NA	TGCGCCAGCAGCCAAGGTCCGCGGGGCTCTGAAGCTTTCTTT	CASSQGPRGSEAFF
TRBV19	TRBD1	TRBJ2-7	NA	TGTGCCAGTAGTATCGCCCGGACAGGGGGTGCCCTCTACGAGCAGTACTTC	CASSIARTGGALYEQYF
TRBV20-1	TRBD2	TRBJ2-1	NA	TGCAGTGCTAGGGGGGGGCCCTCTAGCGGGAGTAATGAGCAGTTCTTC	CSARGGPSSGSNEQFF
TRBV29-1	NA	TRBJ2-2	NA	TGCAGCGTTGGACTCTCAAACACCGGGGAGCTGTTTTTT	CSVGLSNTGELFF
TRBV28	TRBD2	TRBJ2-7	NA	TGTGCCAGCAGTTCAGTAGGTCGACTAGCGGTTCACTCCTACGAGCAGTACTTC	CASSSVGRLAVHSYEQYF
TRBV7-6	TRBD2	TRBJ2-1	NA	TGTGCCAGCAGCTTAAATAATGACGGGGGGGCCGCTGAGCAGTTCTTC	CASSLNNDGGAAEQFF